Described below is a single T cell receptor (beta chain) sequence and its context. The antigen remains unidentified. Chronic pancreatitis tissue was collected during total pancreatectomy with islet autotransplantation. Method: immunoSEQ multiplex PCR; TCRdb's copy keeps in-frame clones and lacks some. This sample has roughly 9,000 clones, with roughly 80% found just once. This CDR3 is 14 amino acids long. V lost 5 bases, J lost 7 bases, and 15 bases lay in between. Germline V gene lookup returns CDR1 LNHDA and CDR2 SQIVND (reference sequence). The source of the sample is a study of immune characteristics of hereditary and idiopathic chronic pancreatitis. Study conclusions and caveats: Because tissue was from TPIAT only, disease duration differences may confound results. Hereditary versus idiopathic pancreatitis showed different Vbeta-Jbeta usage, including TRBV10, TRBV19, TRBV23, TRBV5.

The receptor comes from a human donor with chronic pancreatitis. Sequencing was done on a sample of pancreas tissue with idiopathic chronic pancreatitis. V usage is TRBV19 and J usage is TRBJ1-5; TRBD1 might be the D (6 bases). The CDR3 region is CASSAEGDWQPQHF. The CDR3 DNA sequence: TGTGCCAGTAGTGCCGAGGGGGATTGGCAGCCCCAGCATTTT. Full variable domain (rest looked up from reference TRBV19 and TRBJ1-5): DGGITQSPKYLFRKEGQNVTLSCEQNLNHDAMYWYRQDPGQGLRLIYYSQIVNDFQKGDIAEGYSVSREKKESFPLTVTSAQKNPTAFYLCASSAEGDWQPQHFGDGTRLSIL.